This T cell receptor beta chain appears in the sequencing data of a study of T cells in Graves' hyperthyroidism and ophthalmopathy. Study-wide context: It was at initial diagnosis, before any treatment, that peripheral blood was collected. Study results and caveats: Most thyroid clonotypes expanded above 0.001 appeared in blood too.

Over 18 months, lack of ophthalmopathy progression marked Graves' hyperthyroidism as stable. RNA transcripts served as the template for amplifying TCR beta CDR3 regions. With the HTBI primer set, the TCR CDR3 went through a first round of RT-PCR. One entry per CDR3 protein, called by TCRdb with MiXCR from the multiplex PCR reads. Seen here are about 360,000 distinct CDR3 sequences, approximately 13% observed once, and the top ten hold roughly 8.3%. V lost 0 bases to trimming and J lost 0 bases, with 8 bases between them. The CDR3 sequence is 15 residues long. Germline V lookup: CDR1 ENHRY, CDR2 SYGVKD. On this clonotype itself: Its target is unknown.

Source material: blood. The receptor's source is a woman under 30 with Graves' hyperthyroidism. V is TRBV10-3 and J is TRBJ1-1; tentatively, D is TRBD1 (6 bases). The CDR3 reads CAISESTGLNTEAFF. Written as DNA, the CDR3 is TGTGCCATCAGTGAGTCGACAGGACTGAACACTGAAGCTTTCTTT.